This T cell receptor (beta chain) was recovered during a study of blood T cell repertoires in COVID-19 (dated by TCRdb to 2020 to 2021). Regarding the study in general: Samples from collaborators originated in the United States, Italy and Spain and spanned both the acute and convalescent phases of COVID-19. The material from the prospective study consisted of cDNA or gDNA derived from T cells, B-cell-depleted T cells, or PBMCs. Subjects who had been exposed to COVID-19, were actively infected with it, or had recovered from it provided the deeply sampled blood TCRbeta repertoires that made up the dataset. The repertoires were released in a freely available public database intended as a resource for research on the immune response to SARS-CoV-2. Samples came from the ongoing ImmuneRACE study (first 160 participants) plus 1,254 subjects from 6 global collaborators. Sample metadata almost always included a de-identified subject ID, COVID-19 status, age in years and sex. Where available, HLA class I and class II types were obtained from metadata supplied by the sample provider rather than from assay-based typing.

From a lookup of the germline V gene (reference sequence), CDR1 and CDR2 are MNHNY and SVGAGI. The cysteine opens and the phenylalanine closes a CDR3 of 13 amino acids. The entry retains the CDR3 DNA only, 39 bases that are in frame from base 1. Trimming leaves V shorter by 4 bases and J shorter by 14 bases, with the junction holding 8 bases beyond the gene matches. Results and caveats for the whole study, not just this receptor: Clinical and demographic metadata were provided uncurated, with the amount varying by source and participant.

Each collaborating institution followed its own protocols to collect whole blood in K2EDTA tubes. For TCRbeta analysis, collaborators shipped samples in one of three forms: frozen whole blood, isolated PBMCs, or DNA extracted from either of those sample types. TCRbeta CDR3 regions were amplified from genomic DNA by means of the immunoSEQ Assay, a bias-controlled multiplex PCR. The authors' analysis ran thus. Within the assay, amplification of reference gene primers was used to estimate how many nucleated cells each sample contained. To quantify the absolute abundance of each unique TCRbeta CDR3 rearrangement, sequence reads were collapsed and filtered. Productive Simpson clonality was computed per sample as the square root of Simpson's diversity index over productive rearrangements. The table was pulled from immuneACCESS by TCRdb, which kept in-frame rearrangements only. Such tables lose some clones; where checked, under half of the loss comes from unresolved V genes, and the rest has no known cause. That table gives V, J and clone size, and the DNA gave D and trimming. Here the sample has 85,000 to 90,000 clones; roughly 83% occur a single time. The biggest ten clones account for 25% of the sample.

Concerning this clone: Its binding antigen is unknown. Per-base quality was not reported, and no clone a single base away is much larger than it.

The V and J segments used are TRBV6-6 and TRBJ1-6; TRBD1 lines up with 7 middle nucleotides. This TCR was recovered from a human donor in a cohort sampled during active COVID-19. Sequenced material: peripheral blood. The CDR3 in this case is CASSSRQGRTLHF. At the DNA level, the sequence is TGTGCCAGCAGTTCCCGACAGGGTAGAACCCTCCACTTT.